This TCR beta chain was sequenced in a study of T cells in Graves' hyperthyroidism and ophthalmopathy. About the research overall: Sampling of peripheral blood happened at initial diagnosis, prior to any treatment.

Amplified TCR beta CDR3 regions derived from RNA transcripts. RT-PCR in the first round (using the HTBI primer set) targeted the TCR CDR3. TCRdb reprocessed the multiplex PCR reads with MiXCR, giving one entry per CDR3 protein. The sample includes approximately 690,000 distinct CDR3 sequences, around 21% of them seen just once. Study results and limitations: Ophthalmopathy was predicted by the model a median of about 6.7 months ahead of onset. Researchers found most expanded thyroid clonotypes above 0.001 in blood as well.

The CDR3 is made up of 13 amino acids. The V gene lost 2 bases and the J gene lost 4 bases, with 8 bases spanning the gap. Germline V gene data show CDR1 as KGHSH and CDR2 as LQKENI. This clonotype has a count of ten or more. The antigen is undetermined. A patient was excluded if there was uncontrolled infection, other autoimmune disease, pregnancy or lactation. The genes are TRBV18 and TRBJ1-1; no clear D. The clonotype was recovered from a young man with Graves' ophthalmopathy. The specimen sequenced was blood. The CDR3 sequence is CASSPAGGTEAFF. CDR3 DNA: TGTGCCAGCTCACCAGCGGGAGGCACTGAAGCTTTCTTT.